Below are 24 T cell receptor beta chains sequenced from a single sample in a study of control samples from healthy donors and cancer patients. Repertoires were generated with immunoSEQ multiplex PCR, while TCRdb's copy carries only in-frame clones and drops some. The table lists 120,000 to 150,000 clones, 80% to 95% of them singletons. The sequenced sample was blood. The origin of the receptors is a man aged 25-40 years in good health.

This chain joins TRBV6-4 and TRBJ2-1, with D possibly being TRBD2 (7 bases). CDR3 length equals 15 residues. The V end lost 4 bases, the J end lost 2 bases, and 12 bases lay between the germline ends. Germline CDR1 is MRHNA and CDR2 is SNTAGT. Here the CDR3 reads CASSAEGGAYNEQFF. CDR3 sequence (DNA): TGTGCCAGCAGTGCCGAGGGGGGGGCCTACAATGAGCAGTTCTTC.

CDR3 in DNA: TGTGCCAGCAGCTTCACTAGCGGAATATATACCTACAATGAGCAGTTCTTC. The encoded protein is CASSFTSGIYTYNEQFF. The chain employs TRBV7-2 and TRBJ2-1; 8 bases agree with TRBD2. The J segment lost 2 bases and the V segment lost 3 bases, leaving 9 bases of the junction unmatched. The CDR3 loop spans 17 amino acids. CDR1 is SGHTA, CDR2 FQGNSA, per germline. The full variable domain, in which reference TRBV7-2 and TRBJ2-1 provide the parts outside the CDR3, is GAGVSQSPSNKVTEKGKDVELRCDPISGHTALYWYRQSLGQGLEFLIYFQGNSAPDKSGLPSDRFSAERTGGSVSTLTIQRTQQEDSAVYLCASSFTSGIYTYNEQFFGPGTRLTVL.

V is TRBV4-1 and J is TRBJ1-6, with 10 positions matching TRBD1. The germline gives CDR1 MGHRA, CDR2 YSYEKL. The CDR3 consists of 18 residues. Losses at the gene ends were 0 bases for V and 10 bases for J; bases not matched to a gene: 12. CDR3 bases: TGCGCCAGCAGCCAAGACCCCTCGACAGGGGGCGCTGGATCACCCCTCCACTTT. Translation: CASSQDPSTGGAGSPLHF.

The rearrangement links TRBV6-4 to TRBJ2-7; D is ambiguous. CDR1 MRHNA and CDR2 SNTAGT come from the germline V gene. This CDR3 has 13 amino acids. Trimming pared 4 bases from V and 6 bases from J, leaving 13 bases between. DNA of the CDR3: TGTGCCAGCAGTGCGGTCCCAACGGGCGAGCAGTACTTC. It codes for CASSAVPTGEQYF.

V and J are TRBV5-4 and TRBJ1-6; 7 nucleotides agree with TRBD1. The CDR3 consists of 16 residues. Germline V gene sequence: CDR1 SGHNT, CDR2 YYREEE (reference sequence). Unmatched junction bases numbered 7, after V lost 0 bases and J lost 7 bases. DNA of the CDR3: TGTGCCAGCAGCTTGGCTCCCGGGACAGCCAATTCACCCCTCCACTTT. Its translation: CASSLAPGTANSPLHF.

The V and J genes are TRBV2 and TRBJ2-7; D possibly corresponds to TRBD1 (5 bases). V was cut by 4 bases and J by 4 bases, with 5 bases left in between. Germline V lookup: CDR1 SNHLY, CDR2 FYNNEI. This CDR3 contains 11 residues. The CDR3: CASSGQYEQYF. CDR3 sequence (DNA): TGTGCCAGCAGTGGACAGTACGAGCAGTACTTC.

This rearrangement joins TRBV5-6 to TRBJ2-3; D call uncertain. Trimming left V 4 bases short and J 0 bases short, with 6 bases between. Germline CDR1 and CDR2: SGHDT and YYEEEE. CDR3 length: 13 residues. The CDR3 DNA is TGTGCCAGCAGCCCCACGAGCACAGATACGCAGTATTTT. Amino acid sequence: CASSPTSTDTQYF.

The genes are TRBV5-4 and TRBJ2-1; unclear D gene. The V gene lost 4 bases and the J gene lost 0 bases, with 5 bases spanning the gap. Germline CDR1 is SGHNT and CDR2 is YYREEE (reference sequence). The CDR3 length is 13 residues. CDR3: CASSPSSYNEQFF. In DNA, the CDR3 is TGTGCCAGCAGCCCCAGCTCCTACAATGAGCAGTTCTTC.

V gene TRBV7-9 combines with J gene TRBJ1-2; unclear D gene. CDR3 length: 13 amino acids. Trimming cost V 0 bases and J 6 bases, with 8 bases left between them. Germline V gene sequence: CDR1 SEHNR, CDR2 FQNEAQ (reference sequence). The CDR3 sequence: CASSLATRNGYTF. The CDR3, as DNA: TGTGCCAGCAGCTTAGCGACAAGGAATGGCTACACCTTC.

The chain combines TRBV18 with TRBJ2-2; D might be TRBD1 (6 bases). CDR1 is KGHSH, CDR2 LQKENI, per germline. Trimming pared 1 base from V and 2 bases from J, leaving 20 bases between. The CDR3 has 19 residues. CDR3 residues: CASSPLPLGAPFNTGELFF. In DNA form, the CDR3 reads TGTGCCAGCTCACCACTACCTTTGGGGGCCCCCTTTAACACCGGGGAGCTGTTTTTT. Complete variable domain (other parts from reference TRBV18 and TRBJ2-2): NAGVMQNPRHLVRRRGQEARLRCSPMKGHSHVYWYRQLPEEGLKFMVYLQKENIIDESGMPKERFSAEFPKEGPSILRIQQVVRGDSAAYFCASSPLPLGAPFNTGELFFGEGSRLTVL.

The chain recombines TRBV15 with TRBJ1-2; TRBD1 aligns across 7 bases. Trimming took 5 bases from V and 2 from J; bases not matched to a gene: 11. The CDR3 totals 16 residues. CDR1 and CDR2 from the germline V gene are LNHNV and YYDKDF (reference sequence). For the CDR3, the DNA is TGTGCCACCAGCCGACCTTACTCAGGGGGGAACTATGGCTACACCTTC. It yields the protein CATSRPYSGGNYGYTF.

This clone was seen just once. CDR3 coding DNA: TGTGCCAGCAGCTTGAGGGGGTATTATACTGAAGCTTTCTTT. This gives the protein CASSLRGYYTEAFF. The chain employs TRBV5-6 and TRBJ1-1, with D perhaps matching TRBD1 (6 bases). V dropped 1 base and J dropped 5 bases, with 12 bases sitting between them. Germline V gene lookup returns CDR1 SGHDT and CDR2 YYEEEE. The CDR3 extends over 14 amino acids.

The J gene is TRBJ1-4, the V gene TRBV19; the D gene is possibly TRBD1 (5 bases). Germline loops: CDR1 LNHDA, CDR2 SQIVND (reference sequence). V was pared by 4 bases and J by 7 bases, with 13 bases between. The CDR3 is 14 residues long. The CDR3 DNA reads TGTGCCAGTAGTAGGGACGATCAGATTGAAAAACTGTTTTTT. Translated, it gives CASSRDDQIEKLFF.

With respect to this clone: At one boundary the junction diverges from the germline segment, which might be a read error. The rearrangement links TRBV6-5 to TRBJ1-4; D call uncertain. The CDR3 extends over 14 amino acids. Per germline, CDR1 MNHEY and CDR2 SVGAGI. CDR3 DNA: TGTGCCAGCAGTCCGGACCTAACTAATGGAAAACTGTTTTTT. It specifies CASSPDLTNGKLFF.

The chain uses TRBV7-2 and TRBJ1-1; tentatively, D is TRBD1 (5 bases). This CDR3 is 14 amino acids long. The V gene lost 1 base and the J gene lost 4 bases, with 10 bases spanning the gap. In germline, CDR1 is SGHTA, CDR2 FQGNSA. In DNA form, the CDR3 reads TGTGCCAGCAGCTTAGGGCAGGGTCGCACTGAAGCTTTCTTT. This encodes CASSLGQGRTEAFF.

This chain uses TRBV27 with TRBJ1-5; weak D call: TRBD1 (5 bases). The ends were cut back, 1 base at V and 2 bases at J, with 6 bases in the middle. Germline CDR1 is MNHEY and CDR2 is SMNVEV (reference sequence). The CDR3 is 14 residues long. For the CDR3, the DNA is TGTGCCAGCAGTTTATGGGGGGGCAATCAGCCCCAGCATTTT. It translates to CASSLWGGNQPQHF.

The gene calls are TRBV24-1 and TRBJ2-3; 11 bases align to TRBD2. Germline CDR1 and CDR2: KGHDR and SFDVKD. This CDR3 spans 17 amino acids. J lost 0 bases, V lost 4 bases, and 5 bases had no gene match. DNA of the CDR3: TGTGCCACCAGTGAGTTACTAGCGGGGGATAGCACAGATACGCAGTATTTT. Translation gives CATSELLAGDSTDTQYF.

V is TRBV2 and J is TRBJ2-2, with TRBD1 matching 11 bases. This CDR3 is built from 14 residues. Germline V CDR1 and CDR2: SNHLY, FYNNEI. After removal of 11 bases from V and 2 bases from J, the junction contained 4 bases not matched to a gene. The CDR3 here is CAGRTGGNTGELFF. The CDR3 region has the DNA TGTGCCGGAAGGACAGGGGGCAACACCGGGGAGCTGTTTTTT.

V usage is TRBV6-5 and J usage is TRBJ2-7, with D possibly matching TRBD1 (5 bases). This CDR3 is built from 13 residues. Germline-derived CDR1 and CDR2 are MNHEY and SVGAGI. Trimming shortened V by 6 bases and J by 6 bases, and 15 bases separated the two germline ends. The CDR3 DNA follows: TGTGCCAGCAGCCTTCGCCTAGGGGCCGAGCAGTACTTC. It translates to CASSLRLGAEQYF.

This rearrangement joins TRBV3-1 (or the pseudogene TRBV3-2) to TRBJ2-7; D not certain. CDR3 size: 15 residues. Germline CDR1 reads LGHDT; CDR2 reads YNNKEL (reference sequence). Trimming removed 0 bases from V and 3 bases from J, with 12 bases in between. CDR3 nucleotides: TGTGCCAGCAGCCAAGAGTTCCCGCCGGGCTACGAGCAGTACTTC. This encodes CASSQEFPPGYEQYF.

The V gene is TRBV3-1 (or the pseudogene TRBV3-2), the J gene TRBJ2-1, with a tentative D call TRBD2 (6 bases). This CDR3 contains 15 residues. V lost 3 bases to trimming and J lost 2 bases, with 11 bases between them. The germline CDR1 and CDR2 sequences are LGHDT and YNNKEL (reference sequence). In nucleotides, the CDR3 is TGTGCCAGCAGCCAGGAGGGAATTGCCTACAATGAGCAGTTCTTC. This sequence encodes CASSQEGIAYNEQFF.

The chain employs TRBV30 and TRBJ1-1; D remains ambiguous. Germline V CDR1 and CDR2: GTSNPN, SVGIG (reference sequence). V lost 0 bases and J lost 8, with 10 bases in between. The CDR3 runs 12 residues. CDR3 coding DNA: TGTGCCTGGAGTGTACTTGGCACAGAAGCTTTCTTT. It translates to CAWSVLGTEAFF.

The chain uses TRBV29-1 and TRBJ1-2; TRBD1 matches at 9 bases. V was pared by 7 bases and J by 7 bases, with 16 bases of the junction left unmatched. The CDR3 contains 15 residues. Germline V lookup: CDR1 SQVTM, CDR2 ANQGSEA. DNA for the CDR3: TGCAGCGGCACAAACCGGGGACAGGGCTCTTCTGGCTACACCTTC. Residues: CSGTNRGQGSSGYTF. The entire variable domain, with the rest obtained from reference TRBV29-1 and TRBJ1-2, is as follows: SAVISQKPSRDICQRGTSLTIQCQVDSQVTMMFWYRQQPGQSLTLIATANQGSEATYESGFVIDKFPISRPNLTFSTLTVSNMSPEDSSIYLCSGTNRGQGSSGYTFGSGTRLTVV.

The chain recombines TRBV7-9 with TRBJ1-2, with D possibly being TRBD1 (5 bases). V lost 2 bases and J 8 bases, leaving 6 bases between the germline ends. The CDR3 runs to 11 residues. Germline V gene lookup returns CDR1 SEHNR and CDR2 FQNEAQ (reference sequence). The DNA of the CDR3 is TGTGCCAGCAGCTTATCAGGGGGCTACACCTTC. As protein: CASSLSGGYTF.